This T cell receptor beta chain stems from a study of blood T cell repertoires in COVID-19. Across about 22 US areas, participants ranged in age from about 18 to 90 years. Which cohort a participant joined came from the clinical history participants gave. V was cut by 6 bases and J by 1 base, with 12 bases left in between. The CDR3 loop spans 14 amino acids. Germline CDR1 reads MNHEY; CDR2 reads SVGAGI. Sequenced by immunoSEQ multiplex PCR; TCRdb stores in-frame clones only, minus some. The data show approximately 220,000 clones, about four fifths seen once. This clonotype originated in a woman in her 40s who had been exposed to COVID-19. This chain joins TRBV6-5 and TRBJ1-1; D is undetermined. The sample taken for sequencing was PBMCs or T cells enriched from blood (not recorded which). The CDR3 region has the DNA TGTGCCAGCAGGATCGAGAGGTCGAACACTGAAGCTTTCTTT. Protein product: CASRIERSNTEAFF.